This TCR beta chain was recovered during a study of blood T cell repertoires in COVID-19. Study details: COVID-19 samples collected from the United States, Italy and Spain covered acute and convalescent phases. The analysed material was cDNA or gDNA that came from T cells, B-cell-depleted T cells, or PBMCs.

Original processing methods: Nucleated cell counts were estimated from reference gene primer amplification. Produced via immunoSEQ multiplex PCR; TCRdb's table is partial and in-frame only. V and J calls and clone size are given by that table; D and trimming were obtained from the DNA. The table includes about 400,000 clones, nearly 90% detected once. With V trimmed by 2 bases and J by 1 base, 1 base remained unmatched. The CDR3 length is 14 residues. Germline V gives CDR1 SGHTA, CDR2 FQGNSA. Either two negative PCRs, clearance, or symptom resolution qualified Cohort 3 donors as recovered. The sequence came from a woman in her twenties or thirties who had recovered from COVID-19. V gene TRBV7-2 combines with J gene TRBJ2-5; 7 nucleotides match TRBD1. Sequencing was performed on PBMCs or T cells enriched from blood (not recorded which). CDR3 DNA: TGTGCCAGCAGCTTATACAGGGGCCAAGAGACCCAGTACTTC. Translation gives CASSLYRGQETQYF. The full variable domain, its missing parts supplied by reference TRBV7-2 and TRBJ2-5, is GAGVSQSPSNKVTEKGKDVELRCDPISGHTALYWYRQSLGQGLEFLIYFQGNSAPDKSGLPSDRFSAERTGGSVSTLTIQRTQQEDSAVYLCASSLYRGQETQYFGPGTRLLVL.